Following are 10 T cell receptor beta chains from one sample sequenced in a study of T-cell reconstitution after alpha-beta-depleted transplantation in children. Preparing the TCRbeta library involved the use of unique molecular identifiers. TCRdb fed the PCR reads into MiXCR, producing one record per CDR3 protein. In the table there are about 640,000 distinct CDR3 sequences, roughly 17% of which are singletons. The starting material was PBMCs from the stem cell graft donor, obtained from the stem cell graft. The source of these receptors is a human donor who donated a stem cell graft to a child with acute myeloid leukemia.

This clonotype has at least ten counts. This sequence joins TRBV21-1 and TRBJ1-2. TRBV21-1 corresponds to a pseudogene. The CDR3 runs 13 residues. The CDR3 coding sequence is TGTGCCAGCAGCCCGGACCGACCTACTGGCTACACCTTC. It specifies CASSPDRPTGYTF.

In its sample, this clonotype was seen many times. The J gene is TRBJ2-1, the V gene TRBV24-1; TRBD1 aligns across 9 bases. The CDR3 has 17 amino acids. Germline CDR1 is KGHDR and CDR2 is SFDVKD. J gave up 6 bases and V 4 bases, and 12 bases lay outside the gene matches. CDR3 DNA: TGTGCCACCAGTGACCCCGTCGAGGACAGGGGCCGCAATGAGCAGTTCTTC. Amino acid sequence: CATSDPVEDRGRNEQFF.

This clonotype appeared a few times. The rearrangement joins TRBV18 to TRBJ2-6, with a weak D call TRBD1 (6 bases). Trimming cost V 1 base and J 0 bases, with 10 bases left between them. Per germline, CDR1 KGHSH and CDR2 LQKENI. This CDR3 comprises 17 residues. The CDR3 is CASSPQGVGSGANVLTF. The CDR3 bases are TGTGCCAGCTCACCACAGGGGGTGGGCTCTGGGGCCAACGTCCTGACTTTC.

This clonotype was observed many times. The chain uses TRBV20-1 and TRBJ2-1; 8 bases match TRBD2. The junction had 14 bases not matched to a gene; V was cut back by 6 bases and J by 4 bases. The CDR3 is 16 amino acids. The germline V gene encodes CDR1 DFQATT and CDR2 SNEGSKA (reference sequence). The chain's CDR3 is CSATRGGASGYNEQFF. The CDR3 coding sequence is TGCAGTGCCACCAGAGGTGGGGCTAGCGGGTACAATGAGCAGTTCTTC.

This clonotype was recorded a few times. This chain uses TRBV5-1 with TRBJ2-7; weak D call: TRBD1 (7 bases). The germline V and J ends were trimmed by 4 bases and 7 bases, with 15 bases remaining between them. Germline CDR1 reads SGHRS; CDR2 reads YFSETQ. The CDR3 runs to 13 residues. The CDR3 DNA follows: TGCGCCAGCAGCAGGGGGCTGGAGGGAGAGCAGTACTTC. Translated: CASSRGLEGEQYF.

This clonotype has a count of ten or more. The J gene is TRBJ2-7, the V gene TRBV6-1; 9 bases match TRBD2. Per germline, CDR1 MNHNS and CDR2 SASEGT. There are 13 residues in the CDR3. J gave up 2 bases and V 6 bases, and 2 bases lay outside the gene matches. CDR3 amino acids: CASRLAGTYEQYF. The CDR3 DNA reads as TGTGCCAGCAGGCTAGCGGGGACCTACGAGCAGTACTTC.

This clonotype was picked up many times. The rearrangement links TRBV29-1 to TRBJ2-7; 8 bases agree with TRBD1. This CDR3 is 15 amino acids long. Trimming removed 4 bases from V and 9 bases from J; junction bases left unmatched: 17. Germline V gene lookup returns CDR1 SQVTM and CDR2 ANQGSEA. The CDR3 here is CSVVQLSGPGGGQYF. The DNA of the CDR3 is TGCAGCGTTGTGCAGCTAAGTGGGCCAGGGGGCGGGCAGTACTTC.

A few counts support this clonotype. This sequence joins TRBV4-3 and TRBJ1-1; D possibly corresponds to TRBD1 (5 bases). Germline values: CDR1 LGHNA, CDR2 YSLEER. The CDR3 covers 15 residues. Trimming took 0 bases from V and 6 from J, leaving 14 bases between them. The CDR3 loop is CASSQDNIRGSEAFF. In DNA, the CDR3 is TGCGCCAGCAGCCAAGATAATATAAGGGGCTCTGAAGCTTTCTTT.

A few counts support this clonotype. This chain links TRBV12-3 or TRBV12-4 with TRBJ1-5; no firm D call. CDR3 length equals 16 residues. V lost 1 base and J 0 bases, leaving 10 bases between the germline ends. The CDR3 sequence: CASSLGAGNSNQPQHF. Written as DNA, the CDR3 is TGTGCCAGCAGTTTAGGCGCAGGCAATAGCAATCAGCCCCAGCATTTT.

This clonotype came up many times. The chain couples TRBV20-1 to TRBJ2-7; D ambiguous. CDR1 is DFQATT and CDR2 is SNEGSKA in the germline V gene (reference sequence). V was trimmed by 5 bases and J by 2 bases, leaving 10 bases between them. There are 12 residues in the CDR3. This CDR3 is CSAQGNAYEQYF. In DNA, the CDR3 is TGCAGTGCTCAAGGGAACGCCTACGAGCAGTACTTC.